This TCR beta chain was sequenced in a study of CD8+CD57+ T cells in acquired aplastic anemia listed by TCRdb under 2018. Regarding the complete study: DNA extracted from sorted CD4+ and CD8+ cells had a mean of around 3 ug, with a range of about 0.18 to 27.4 ug. CD8+CD57+ expansion was defined as frequency above the mean frequency observed in healthy subjects.

The CDR3 goes from the cysteine to the phenylalanine over 13 residues. Just CDR3 DNA is preserved here, 39 bases in frame from base 1. The junction carries 7 bases between V and J, which are trimmed by 3 bases and 1 base respectively. The germline V gene yields SGHTA for CDR1 and FQGNSA for CDR2. What the study reported, not specific to this receptor: Although roughly 29 CD8+ CDR3 sequences were shared by patients and controls, these sequences appeared highly expressed in patients and within the immunodominant clones of patients. No significant difference in CD8+ Simpson's diversity was found between patients and healthy controls (P=0.060).

Genomic DNA was used as template for profiling of TCR beta VDJ combinations and CDR3 sequences. An Illumina HiSeq 2000 was used for TCR repertoire sequencing. The study's own analysis went as follows. Repertoires were assessed using TRBV/TRBJ rearrangement plots, CDR3 size and DJ length profiles, and Simpson's diversity index. Whichever DNA sequence was most abundant in the deep sequencing data was defined as the immunodominant clone. CDR3 amino acid sequences were checked for sharing across subjects and were also compared against the VDJdb database and published repertoires. TCRdb reworked the public reads: Q25 trimming with fastp, MiXCR clone assembly, productive beta chains retained. Entries are consolidated by CDR3 protein sequence, retaining the most common genes and DNA. For this entry, the V and J calls and clone size follow TCRdb and not the study's own pipeline. In this sample the table shows 150,000 to 200,000 distinct CDR3 sequences, 40% to 50% of which occur a single time. The top ten constitute approximately 1% of the sample.

A remark on this clonotype: The antigen this receptor binds is unknown. Qualities for individual bases were not recorded, and no much larger clone is one base off.

Expansion of CD8+CD57+ cells had been shown by flow cytometry in the patients chosen for sequencing. Severe acquired aplastic anemia was diagnosed in all patients according to International Study of Aplastic Anemia and Agranulocytosis and Camitta criteria. No patient had received any therapy when blood was sampled. TCR repertoires of sorted CD4+ and CD8+ blood T cells from severe aplastic anemia patients and healthy subjects were deep-sequenced in the study. In the USA, patient enrollment took place under clinicaltrials.gov protocols 00001620, 01623167, 00001397, 00071045, 00081523 and 00961064. Ficoll-Paque density gradient centrifugation was used to isolate peripheral blood mononuclear cells. Before DNA extraction, CD4+ and CD8+ T cells were sorted with FACS or magnetic beads.

The clonotype was recovered from a human donor with aplastic anemia. The sample taken for sequencing was sorted CD4+, CD8+, or CD8+CD57+ T cells (not recorded which) from PBMCs. The chain was built from TRBV7-2 and TRBJ2-7; perhaps TRBD1 is the D gene, with 6 bases matching. The CDR3 reads as follows: CASSFGQSYEQYF. The DNA sequence is as follows: TGTGCCAGCAGCTTCGGACAGTCCTACGAGCAGTACTTC.